This T cell receptor beta chain was found in a study of CD8 T cells in Susac syndrome. Study-wide results and limits: The study conceded that its TCR sequencing and HLA analysis involved relatively few individuals.

RNA totalling about 0.45 to 1 ug underwent reverse transcription with random hexamers. Multiplex PCR with immunoSEQ amplified the TCR beta CDR3 across 54 Vbeta and 13 Jbeta. TCRdb re-derived calls from the immunoSEQ multiplex PCR reads in MiXCR, one entry per CDR3 protein. Of fewer than 350,000 distinct CDR3 sequences listed, approximately 90% are singletons. Germline V CDR1 and CDR2: SGHRS, YFSETQ. The CDR3 runs 14 residues. Patients with stable or active relapsing-remitting disease, all of them treatment-naive, made up the multiple sclerosis controls. On this clonotype: Antigen specificity is unknown. At one end the junction does not follow the germline gene, possibly because of a read error.

Sequencing used CD4+ T cells from PBMCs. The chain joins TRBV5-1 to TRBJ1-1; D may be TRBD1 (5 bases). This clonotype was obtained from a human donor with multiple sclerosis. CDR3 nucleotides: TGCGCCAGCAGCTTGGACGGGGGGAGTACTGAAGTTTTCTTT. Translated: CASSLDGGSTEVFF.